The 16 T cell receptor beta chains reported below all come from one sample, sequenced in a study of cytomegalovirus exposure and HLA in healthy donors. Assay: immunoSEQ multiplex PCR; the TCRdb copy retains only in-frame clones and omits some. The sample holds roughly 60,000 clones, 90% to 95% seen once. The material sequenced was PBMCs. These receptors originate from a young woman in good health and CMV-seronegative.

The V call is TRBV4-1, the J call TRBJ2-3; 11 bases match TRBD2. Germline V gives CDR1 MGHRA, CDR2 YSYEKL. The CDR3 consists of 17 residues. The junction had 7 bases not matched to a gene; V was cut back by 4 bases and J by 1 base. Here the CDR3 DNA reads TGCGCCAGCAGCCGAACAGATAGCGGGGGGGGCACAGATACGCAGTATTTT. This gives the protein CASSRTDSGGGTDTQYF.

The J gene is TRBJ1-4, the V gene TRBV4-3; 7 bases align to TRBD1. V was clipped by 3 bases and J by 8 bases; unmatched bases: 3. Germline values: CDR1 LGHNA, CDR2 YSLEER. The CDR3 is 13 amino acids. CDR3 nucleotides: TGCGCCAGCAGCCATCGGACAGGCGAAAAACTGTTTTTT. Protein product: CASSHRTGEKLFF.

The J gene is TRBJ1-6, the V gene TRBV27; D possibly corresponds to TRBD1 (5 bases). CDR3 length: 13 amino acids. Germline CDR1 and CDR2: MNHEY and SMNVEV (reference sequence). The V gene lost 6 bases and the J gene lost 4 bases, with 7 bases spanning the gap. The CDR3 bases are TGTGCCAGCAGGACAGAATATAATTCACCCCTCCACTTT. Encoded protein: CASRTEYNSPLHF.

The CDR3 is CASSIPGAGESNEQFF. The DNA for the CDR3 is TGTGCCAGTAGTATACCAGGAGCGGGGGAGAGCAATGAGCAGTTCTTC. J is TRBJ2-1 and V is TRBV19, with 8 bases that match TRBD2. Per germline, CDR1 LNHDA and CDR2 SQIVND (reference sequence). The CDR3 has 16 amino acids. V was pared by 2 bases and J by 6 bases, with 9 bases of the junction left unmatched.

The DNA of the CDR3 is TGCAGCGACATAGGACTAGACTACAATGAGCAGTTCTTC. Its translation is CSDIGLDYNEQFF. The chain is built from TRBV29-1 and TRBJ2-1, with TRBD2 matching over 7 bases. CDR3 size: 13 residues. Losses at the gene ends were 7 bases for V and 3 bases for J; bases not matched to a gene: 6. Germline CDR1 is SQVTM and CDR2 is ANQGSEA.

The chain combines TRBV7-8 with TRBJ2-7; 16 bases match TRBD2. The CDR3 contains 18 residues. With 5 bases clipped from V and 3 bases from J, the junction kept 10 bases outside the gene matches. Germline lookup yields CDR1 SGHVS and CDR2 FQNEAQ. CDR3 sequence: CASSAPGLAGGTYYEQYF. The CDR3, as DNA: TGTGCCAGCAGCGCGCCGGGACTAGCGGGGGGGACATACTACGAGCAGTACTTC.

The rearrangement joins TRBV2 to TRBJ2-3; D call uncertain. This CDR3 contains 13 residues. V was trimmed by 5 bases and J by 4 bases, leaving 10 bases between them. CDR1 and CDR2 from the germline V gene are SNHLY and FYNNEI. CDR3: CASSRTIADTQYF. CDR3 bases: TGTGCCAGCAGTAGAACGATAGCAGATACGCAGTATTTT.

The chain carries TRBV27 and TRBJ2-1; 11 nucleotides agree with TRBD2. Trimming at V came to 4 bases and at J to 7 bases, leaving 9 bases not matched to a gene. The CDR3 has 16 amino acids. Germline CDR1 reads MNHEY; CDR2 reads SMNVEV (reference sequence). This CDR3 reads CASSSDTSGSLNEQFF. DNA for the CDR3: TGTGCCAGCAGTTCCGACACTAGCGGGAGTTTAAATGAGCAGTTCTTC.

The V and J genes are TRBV18 and TRBJ1-5; no definite D call. Germline V gives CDR1 KGHSH, CDR2 LQKENI. V lost 4 bases, J lost 3 bases, and 10 bases lay in between. The CDR3 length is 14 residues. CDR3 sequence: CASSLTATNQPQHF. The CDR3 DNA is TGTGCCAGCTCACTAACAGCCACCAATCAGCCCCAGCATTTT.

This chain connects TRBV19 to TRBJ1-6; D is unresolved. The germline V and J ends were trimmed by 4 bases and 8 bases, with 9 bases remaining between them. Germline loops: CDR1 LNHDA, CDR2 SQIVND (reference sequence). CDR3 size: 13 residues. The CDR3 protein is CASSRELHSPLHF. In nucleotides, the CDR3 is TGTGCCAGTAGTAGAGAACTACATTCACCCCTCCACTTT. The full variable domain, rest sourced from reference TRBV19 and TRBJ1-6, is DGGITQSPKYLFRKEGQNVTLSCEQNLNHDAMYWYRQDPGQGLRLIYYSQIVNDFQKGDIAEGYSVSREKKESFPLTVTSAQKNPTAFYLCASSRELHSPLHFGNGTRLTVT.

The chain combines TRBV5-4 with TRBJ2-1, with 11 positions matching TRBD2. V shed 2 bases, J shed 8 bases, and the junction held 3 bases outside the gene matches. The CDR3 sequence is 14 residues long. CDR1 and CDR2 from the germline V gene are SGHNT and YYREEE (reference sequence). The CDR3 region is CASSFQLAGDEQFF. The CDR3 DNA follows: TGTGCCAGCAGCTTTCAACTAGCGGGGGATGAGCAGTTCTTC.

The chain joins TRBV5-6 to TRBJ1-2; D is uncertain. Between the trimmed V and J ends, which lost 2 bases and 6 bases, there was a span of 8 bases. This CDR3 has 12 amino acids. Germline V gives CDR1 SGHDT, CDR2 YYEEEE. The CDR3 reads CASSFQAHGYTF. CDR3 DNA sequence: TGTGCCAGCAGCTTTCAGGCGCATGGCTACACCTTC.

A single count supports this clone. The chain links TRBV10-3 to TRBJ2-5, with TRBD1 matching 8 bases. The V gene's germline CDR1 is ENHRY and CDR2 SYGVKD. The CDR3 is 17 residues long. The ends lost 2 bases at V and 1 base at J; junction bases unmatched: 9. Here the CDR3 DNA reads TGTGCCATCAGTGAGCGCCCTCTAGACAGGGGCCAAGAGACCCAGTACTTC. Translation: CAISERPLDRGQETQYF.

The chain joins TRBV4-1 to TRBJ2-3, with D perhaps TRBD1 (5 bases). V was trimmed by 0 bases and J by 1 base, leaving 11 bases between them. Germline V CDR1 and CDR2: MGHRA, YSYEKL. The CDR3 is made up of 16 amino acids. CDR3 protein: CASSQEGAGRTDTQYF. In DNA, the CDR3 is TGCGCCAGCAGCCAAGAAGGGGCAGGGCGCACAGATACGCAGTATTTT.

The chain combines TRBV27 with TRBJ2-1; D is possibly TRBD1 (6 bases). The CDR3 spans 16 residues. V was cut by 3 bases and J by 11 bases, with 23 bases left in between. CDR1 MNHEY and CDR2 SMNVEV come from the germline V gene (reference sequence). The CDR3 sequence is CASSFGMGAIARQQFF. The CDR3 DNA reads TGTGCCAGCAGTTTCGGAATGGGGGCTATAGCCAGACAGCAGTTCTTC.

The chain recombines TRBV7-6 with TRBJ1-3; 8 bases match TRBD1. This CDR3 contains 16 residues. Germline lookup yields CDR1 SGHVS and CDR2 FNYEAQ. After removal of 1 base from V and 4 bases from J, the junction contained 6 bases not matched to a gene. Written as DNA, the CDR3 is TGTGCCAGCAGCTTAGTTCAGGGGGCAAGGGGAAACACCATATATTTT. Its translation is CASSLVQGARGNTIYF.